One and the same sample provided the 5 T cell receptor beta chains below, sequenced in a study of identical twins. MiXCR, run by TCRdb on the 5' RACE reads, gives a single entry per CDR3 protein. The sample contains 690,000 or so distinct CDR3 sequences, less than 10% of which appear only once. Separately, the same data were catalogued under a study of yellow fever vaccine responses in identical twins.

Input material: PBMCs. These receptors were collected from a woman younger than 35 in good health.

This clonotype was counted between two and nine times. This sequence joins TRBV5-1 and TRBJ2-7; 7 positions match TRBD1. V trimming: 0 bases; J trimming: 12 bases; junction bases outside the gene matches: 6. The CDR3 sequence is 12 residues long. Germline V gene lookup returns CDR1 SGHRS and CDR2 YFSETQ. CDR3 DNA sequence: TGCGCCAGCAGCTTGGAGGGGGCCGTATCGTACTTC. Protein product: CASSLEGAVSYF. Drawing the rest from reference TRBV5-1 and TRBJ2-7, the complete variable domain is KAGVTQTPRYLIKTRGQQVTLSCSPISGHRSVSWYQQTPGQGLQFLFEYFSETQRNKGNFPGRFSGRQFSNSRSEMNVSTLELGDSALYLCASSLEGAVSYFGPGTRLTVT.

Written as DNA, the CDR3 is TGTGCCACCAGTCCGGGGGGAAGGACGCAGTATTTT. It yields the protein CATSPGGRTQYF. The chain is built from TRBV15 and TRBJ2-3, with TRBD2 identical over 7 bases. The germline V gene has CDR1 LNHNV and CDR2 YYDKDF (reference sequence). The ends lost 6 bases at V and 9 bases at J; junction bases unmatched: 6. This CDR3 has 12 amino acids.

The table lists this clonotype with many counts. This chain connects TRBV20-1 to TRBJ2-3; perhaps TRBD2 as D (5 bases). The CDR3 contains 11 residues. The V gene lost 5 bases and the J gene lost 6 bases, with 9 bases spanning the gap. The germline V gene has CDR1 DFQATT and CDR2 SNEGSKA (reference sequence). The CDR3 loop is CSAPRGDTQYF. The CDR3 bases are TGCAGTGCTCCCAGAGGGGATACGCAGTATTTT.

The chain joins TRBV7-6 to TRBJ2-7; D is unresolved. Trimming pared 2 bases from V and 4 bases from J, leaving 9 bases between. The CDR3 loop spans 13 amino acids. The germline CDR1 and CDR2 sequences are SGHVS and FNYEAQ. In nucleotides, the CDR3 is TGTGCCAGCAGCTTATGGGTCGAGTACGAGCAGTACTTC. Translated, it gives CASSLWVEYEQYF. The full variable domain, rest sourced from reference TRBV7-6 and TRBJ2-7, is GAGVSQSPRYKVTKRGQDVALRCDPISGHVSLYWYRQALGQGPEFLTYFNYEAQQDKSGLPNDRFSAERPEGSISTLTIQRTEQRDSAMYRCASSLWVEYEQYFGPGTRLTVT.

This clonotype appeared a few times. V usage is TRBV20-1 and J usage is TRBJ2-1; D may be TRBD1 or TRBD2 (6 bases each). Deletions cut 0 bases from V and 0 bases from J, with 12 bases between. The CDR3 loop spans 16 amino acids. CDR1 is DFQATT, CDR2 SNEGSKA, per germline (reference sequence). The CDR3 DNA follows: TGCAGTGCTAGAGATTTCGGGGGCCTCTCCTACAATGAGCAGTTCTTC. Translated, it gives CSARDFGGLSYNEQFF.